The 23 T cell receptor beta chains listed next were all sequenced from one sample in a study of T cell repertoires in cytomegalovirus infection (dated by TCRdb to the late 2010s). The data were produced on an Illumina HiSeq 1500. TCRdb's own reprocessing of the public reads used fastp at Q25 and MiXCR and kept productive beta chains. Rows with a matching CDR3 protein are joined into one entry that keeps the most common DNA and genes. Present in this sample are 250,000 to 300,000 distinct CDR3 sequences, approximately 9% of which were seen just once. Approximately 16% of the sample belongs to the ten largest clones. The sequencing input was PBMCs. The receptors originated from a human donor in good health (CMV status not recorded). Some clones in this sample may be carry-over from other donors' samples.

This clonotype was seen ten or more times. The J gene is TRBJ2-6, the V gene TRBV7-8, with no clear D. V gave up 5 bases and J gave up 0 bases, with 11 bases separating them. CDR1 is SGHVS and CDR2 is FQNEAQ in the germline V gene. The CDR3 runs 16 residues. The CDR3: CASSPWTSSGANVLTF. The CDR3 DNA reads TGTGCCAGCAGCCCTTGGACCAGCTCTGGGGCCAACGTCCTGACTTTC.

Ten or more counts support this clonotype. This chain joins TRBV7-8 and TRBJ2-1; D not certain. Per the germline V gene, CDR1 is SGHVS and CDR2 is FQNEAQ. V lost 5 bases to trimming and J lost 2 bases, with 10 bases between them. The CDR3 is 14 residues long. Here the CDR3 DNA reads TGTGCCAGCAGCCCCGGTGAGACCTACAATGAGCAGTTCTTC. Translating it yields CASSPGETYNEQFF.

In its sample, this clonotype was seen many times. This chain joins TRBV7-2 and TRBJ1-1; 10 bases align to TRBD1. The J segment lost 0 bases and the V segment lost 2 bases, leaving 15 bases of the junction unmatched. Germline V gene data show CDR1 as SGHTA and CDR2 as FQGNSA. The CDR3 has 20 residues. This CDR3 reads CASSLWWDPDRGRMNTEAFF. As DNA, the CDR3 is TGTGCCAGCAGCTTATGGTGGGACCCAGACAGGGGGCGGATGAACACTGAAGCTTTCTTT.

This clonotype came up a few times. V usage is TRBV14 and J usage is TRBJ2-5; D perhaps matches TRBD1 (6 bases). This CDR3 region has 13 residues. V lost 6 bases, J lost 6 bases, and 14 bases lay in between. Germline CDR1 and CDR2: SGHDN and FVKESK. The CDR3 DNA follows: TGTGCCAGCAGTCACCAGGGGAGTAAGACCCAGTACTTC. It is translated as CASSHQGSKTQYF.

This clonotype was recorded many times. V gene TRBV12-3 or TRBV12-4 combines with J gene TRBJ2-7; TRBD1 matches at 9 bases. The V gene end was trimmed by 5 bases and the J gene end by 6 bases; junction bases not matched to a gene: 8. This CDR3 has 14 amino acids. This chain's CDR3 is CASSIGTGKSEQYF. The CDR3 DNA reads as TGTGCCAGCAGTATCGGGACAGGGAAGTCCGAGCAGTACTTC.

CDR3 coding DNA: TGTGCCAGCAGCCAACCCGGGAAGCACTACGAGCAGTACTTC. Its translation is CASSQPGKHYEQYF. The rearrangement uses TRBV3-1 and TRBJ2-7; a weak D match, TRBD2 (5 bases). The germline V gene encodes CDR1 LGHDT and CDR2 YNNKEL (reference sequence). Trimming removed 2 bases from V and 3 bases from J, with 11 bases in between. This CDR3 is built from 14 residues.

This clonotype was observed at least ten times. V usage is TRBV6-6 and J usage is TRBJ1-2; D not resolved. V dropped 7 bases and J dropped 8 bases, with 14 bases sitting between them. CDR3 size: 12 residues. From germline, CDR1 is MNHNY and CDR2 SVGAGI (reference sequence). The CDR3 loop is CASTDPPAGYTF. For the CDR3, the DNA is TGTGCCAGCACCGACCCACCTGCGGGCTACACCTTC.

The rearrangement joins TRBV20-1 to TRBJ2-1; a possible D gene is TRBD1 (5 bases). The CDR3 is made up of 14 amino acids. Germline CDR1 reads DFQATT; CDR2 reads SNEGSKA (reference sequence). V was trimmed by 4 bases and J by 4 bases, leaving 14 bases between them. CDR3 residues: CSAKTFDSYNEQFF. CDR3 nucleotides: TGCAGTGCTAAAACTTTCGACAGTTACAATGAGCAGTTCTTC.

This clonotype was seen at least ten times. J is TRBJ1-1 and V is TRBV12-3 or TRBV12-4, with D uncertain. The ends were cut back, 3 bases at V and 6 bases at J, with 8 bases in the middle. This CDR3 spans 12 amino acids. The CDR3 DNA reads TGTGCCAGCAGTTTTCGAGGGTCTGAAGCTTTCTTT. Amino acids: CASSFRGSEAFF.

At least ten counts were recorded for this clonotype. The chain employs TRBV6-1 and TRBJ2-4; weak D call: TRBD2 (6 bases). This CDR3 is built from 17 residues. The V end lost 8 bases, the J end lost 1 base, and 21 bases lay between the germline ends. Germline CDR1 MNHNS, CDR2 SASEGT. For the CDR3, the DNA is TGTGCCAGCGGAGGTCTGAAGGCTGGAGGGGCCAAAAACATTCAGTACTTC. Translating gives CASGGLKAGGAKNIQYF.

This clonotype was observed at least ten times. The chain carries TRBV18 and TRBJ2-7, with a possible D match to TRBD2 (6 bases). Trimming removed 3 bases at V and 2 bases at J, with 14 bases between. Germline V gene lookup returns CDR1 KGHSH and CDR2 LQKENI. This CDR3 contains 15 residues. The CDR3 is CASSPGFAGTYEQYF. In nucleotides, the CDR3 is TGTGCCAGCTCACCGGGTTTTGCGGGAACCTACGAGCAGTACTTC.

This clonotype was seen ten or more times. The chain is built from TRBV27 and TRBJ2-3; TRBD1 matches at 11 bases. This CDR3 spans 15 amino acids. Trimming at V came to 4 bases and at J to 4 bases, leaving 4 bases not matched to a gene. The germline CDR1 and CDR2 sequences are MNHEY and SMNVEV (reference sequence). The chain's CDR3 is CASSWTGGGADTQYF. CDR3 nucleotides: TGTGCCAGCAGTTGGACAGGGGGCGGTGCAGATACGCAGTATTTT.

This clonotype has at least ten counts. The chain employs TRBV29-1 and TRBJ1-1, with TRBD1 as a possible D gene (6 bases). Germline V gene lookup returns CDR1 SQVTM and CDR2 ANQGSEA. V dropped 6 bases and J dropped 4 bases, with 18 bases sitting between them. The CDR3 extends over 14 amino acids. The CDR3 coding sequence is TGCAGCGTCCAACCCAGGGGAGGCCGCACTGAAGCTTTCTTT. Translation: CSVQPRGGRTEAFF.

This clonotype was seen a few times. The CDR3 reads CASSVGPERDEQYF. DNA for the CDR3: TGTGCCAGCAGTGTAGGGCCCGAGAGGGACGAGCAGTACTTC. J is TRBJ2-7 and V is TRBV12-3 or TRBV12-4; weak D call: TRBD2 (5 bases). The CDR3 extends over 14 amino acids. V lost 5 bases and J lost 5, with 16 bases in between.

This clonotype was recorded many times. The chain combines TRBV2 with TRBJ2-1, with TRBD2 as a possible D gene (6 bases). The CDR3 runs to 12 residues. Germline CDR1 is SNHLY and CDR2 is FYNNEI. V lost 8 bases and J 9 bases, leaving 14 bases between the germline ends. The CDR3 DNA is TGTGCCAGCTCTCGGGAGAGGGGTGAGCAGTTCTTC. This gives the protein CASSRERGEQFF.

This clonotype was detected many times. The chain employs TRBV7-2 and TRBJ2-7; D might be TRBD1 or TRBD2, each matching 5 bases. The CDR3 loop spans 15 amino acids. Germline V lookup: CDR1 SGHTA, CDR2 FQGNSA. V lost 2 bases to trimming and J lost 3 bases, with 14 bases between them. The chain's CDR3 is CASSLKFEGIYEQYF. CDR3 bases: TGTGCCAGCAGCTTAAAGTTCGAGGGGATCTACGAGCAGTACTTC.

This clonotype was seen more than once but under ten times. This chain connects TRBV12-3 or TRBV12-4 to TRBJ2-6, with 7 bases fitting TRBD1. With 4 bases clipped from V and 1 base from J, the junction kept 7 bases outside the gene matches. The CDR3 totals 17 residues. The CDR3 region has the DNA TGTGCCAGCAGTTCTAGGGGGCGCGAGTCTGGGGCCAACGTCCTGACTTTC. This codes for CASSSRGRESGANVLTF.

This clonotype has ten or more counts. The CDR3 sequence: CASSSGTPGGEQFF. The CDR3 DNA reads as TGTGCCAGCAGCTCCGGGACGCCCGGCGGTGAGCAGTTCTTC. The chain combines TRBV7-2 with TRBJ2-1; D may be TRBD1 or TRBD2 (5 bases each). CDR1 and CDR2 (germline): SGHTA, FQGNSA. This CDR3 is 14 amino acids long. The V gene lost 4 bases and the J gene lost 9 bases, with 16 bases spanning the gap.

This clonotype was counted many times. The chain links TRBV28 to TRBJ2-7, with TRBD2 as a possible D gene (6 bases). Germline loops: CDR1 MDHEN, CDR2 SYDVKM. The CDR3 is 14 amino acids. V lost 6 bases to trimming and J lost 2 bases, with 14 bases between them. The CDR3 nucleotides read TGTGCCAGCAGCCGGCCTCGGACTACCTACGAGCAGTACTTC. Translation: CASSRPRTTYEQYF.

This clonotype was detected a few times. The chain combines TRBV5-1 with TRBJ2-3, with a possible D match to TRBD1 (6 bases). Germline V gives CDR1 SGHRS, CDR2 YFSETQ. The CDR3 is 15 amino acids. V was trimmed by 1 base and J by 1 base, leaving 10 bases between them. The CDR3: CASSLTGWGTDTQYF. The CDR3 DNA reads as TGCGCCAGCAGCTTGACAGGGTGGGGCACAGATACGCAGTATTTT.

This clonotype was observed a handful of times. The CDR3 nucleotides are TGTGCCAGCAACCAGGACGGGCAAGAGACCCAGTACTTC. It yields the protein CASNQDGQETQYF. The rearrangement links TRBV6-2 or TRBV6-3 to TRBJ2-5, with D hard to call. Trimming cost V 7 bases and J 2 bases, with 11 bases left between them. Per germline, CDR1 MNHEY and CDR2 SVGEGT. This CDR3 is 13 amino acids long.

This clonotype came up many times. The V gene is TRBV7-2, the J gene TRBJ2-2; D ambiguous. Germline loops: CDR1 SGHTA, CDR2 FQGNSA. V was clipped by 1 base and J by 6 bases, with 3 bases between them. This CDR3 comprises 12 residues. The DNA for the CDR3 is TGTGCCAGCAGCTTAGAAGCCGGGGAGCTGTTTTTT. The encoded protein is CASSLEAGELFF.

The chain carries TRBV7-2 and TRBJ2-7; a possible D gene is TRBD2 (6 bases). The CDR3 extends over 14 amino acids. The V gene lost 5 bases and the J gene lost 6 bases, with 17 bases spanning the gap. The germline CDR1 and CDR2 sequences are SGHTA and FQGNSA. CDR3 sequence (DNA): TGTGCCAGCAGCCGGGACTTCTTGGAGGGCGAGCAGTACTTC. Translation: CASSRDFLEGEQYF.